The next 6 T cell receptor beta chains were all read from a single sample in a study of T cell changes during pregnancy in multiple sclerosis. Only in-frame clones appear in the TCRdb table, and some are missing; sequencing was by immunoSEQ multiplex PCR. The data hold 95,000 to 110,000 clones, with almost 95% observed a single time. The sequencing used peripheral blood, collected after pregnancy. Receptors originate from a female donor with multiple sclerosis, enrolled in a pregnancy study.

This clone has a single count. The chain carries TRBV7-9 and TRBJ2-2, with 9 bases that match TRBD1. There are 15 residues in the CDR3. V dropped 5 bases and J dropped 7; count of bases not matched to a gene: 8. CDR1 is SEHNR and CDR2 is FQNEAQ in the germline V gene (reference sequence). Here the CDR3 reads CASSPKAGQGGELFF. As DNA, the CDR3 is TGTGCCAGCAGCCCCAAAGCGGGACAGGGCGGGGAGCTGTTTTTT.

The chain joins TRBV27 to TRBJ2-3; D possibly corresponds to TRBD1 (5 bases). The CDR3 consists of 13 residues. V was clipped by 5 bases and J by 2 bases, with 8 bases between them. Looked up from germline, CDR1 is MNHEY and CDR2 is SMNVEV (reference sequence). The CDR3 is CASSLGLTDTQYF. The CDR3 region has the DNA TGTGCCAGCAGTCTGGGGCTCACAGATACGCAGTATTTT.

The gene calls are TRBV7-6 and TRBJ1-5, with 7 bases that match TRBD1. V shed 1 base and J 1 base; nucleotides not matched to a gene: 7. The CDR3 is 17 residues long. Germline V lookup: CDR1 SGHVS, CDR2 FNYEAQ. The CDR3 DNA is TGTGCCAGCAGCTTAGGACAGGGAAAGATGAGCAATCAGCCCCAGCATTTT. It specifies CASSLGQGKMSNQPQHF.

This chain connects TRBV5-4 to TRBJ2-1; 8 bases are shared with TRBD2. V shed 1 base, J shed 5 bases, and the junction held 11 bases outside the gene matches. Germline-derived CDR1 and CDR2 are SGHNT and YYREEE (reference sequence). The CDR3 has 17 amino acids. The CDR3 sequence: CASSLKRLAGYDNEQFF. The CDR3 coding sequence is TGTGCCAGCAGCTTGAAACGGCTAGCGGGTTACGACAATGAGCAGTTCTTC.

This chain uses TRBV19 with TRBJ2-2; TRBD2 matches at 13 bases. Trimming removed 3 bases from V and 11 bases from J; junction bases left unmatched: 3. The CDR3 is made up of 14 amino acids. Germline loops: CDR1 LNHDA, CDR2 SQIVND (reference sequence). Here the CDR3 DNA reads TGTGCCAGTAGTATGGGACTAGCGGGATTTGAGCTGTTTTTT. Protein sequence: CASSMGLAGFELFF.

The chain uses TRBV6-6 and TRBJ1-3, with D maybe TRBD1 (6 bases). This CDR3 is built from 16 residues. In germline, CDR1 is MNHNY, CDR2 SVGAGI (reference sequence). V was trimmed by 4 bases and J by 0 bases, leaving 13 bases between them. CDR3 residues: CASSLDSLSSGNTIYF. DNA of the CDR3: TGTGCCAGCAGTTTGGACAGCCTTAGCTCTGGAAACACCATATATTTT.